The clone carrying this T cell receptor (beta chain) was picked up a small number of times. This entry belongs to a study of T-cell reconstitution after alpha-beta-depleted transplantation in children. The CDR3 has 13 residues. Germline V gives CDR1 SEHNR, CDR2 FQNEAQ (reference sequence). Deletions cut 5 bases from V and 6 bases from J, with 13 bases between. The library targeted TCRbeta and was prepared with unique molecular identifiers. MiXCR, applied by TCRdb to the PCR reads, yields one record per CDR3 protein. The repertoire holds about 340,000 distinct CDR3 sequences, with 10% to 15% as singletons.

Material: PBMCs, obtained from the stem cell graft. The receptor's source is a human donor who donated a stem cell graft to a child with Fanconi anemia. The J gene is TRBJ1-1, the V gene TRBV7-9; no reliable D call. CDR3 amino acids: CASSPSLMSEAFF. The CDR3 nucleotides are TGTGCCAGCAGCCCATCTTTAATGTCTGAAGCTTTCTTT.